Sequencing of this TCR beta chain was carried out in a study of shared clonotypes between healthy human individuals. Donation came from healthy HIV-negative adults that had no recent acute infections or vaccinations. Each PCR replicate from the sorted subsets contained about 180 ng DNA, which is some 32,000 T cell genomes. Method: immunoSEQ multiplex PCR; TCRdb's copy keeps in-frame clones and lacks some. Among about 730,000 clones listed, roughly 72% were seen once. The CDR3 consists of 15 residues. V gave up 3 bases and J gave up 4 bases, with 18 bases separating them. The germline CDR1 and CDR2 sequences are GTSNPN and SVGIG (reference sequence). Study-wide results and caveats: Sampling was confined to blood; repertoires within tissues likely differ.

Regarding this clone: Its antigen is unidentified.

This chain links TRBV30 with TRBJ1-1; TRBD1 might be the D (6 bases). This TCR was recovered from a woman in her twenties or thirties in good health. Sample: memory CD4+ T cells sorted from blood. Indicated subset: CD45RA-negative fraction. The CDR3 bases are TGTGCCTGGAGCGAAGAGGGGGGAGGTAGCACTGAAGCTTTCTTT. Its protein product is CAWSEEGGGSTEAFF.